The TCR beta chain under discussion was sequenced for a study of cytotoxic CD8 clonotypes in ibrutinib-treated CLL. Study context: The patients, roughly ten relapsed/refractory and fewer than 16 treatment-naive, included 17 who were IGHV unmutated. General study findings and limits: A difference in sampling times existed between sustained-remission and progressing patients. The clonality went up when patients responded to ibrutinib and dropped back toward baseline at progression. T-cell clonality at baseline went above that of age-matched healthy donors and rose and fell with circulating CD8+ T-cell counts.

This clone was counted a single time. Its matching antigen is unknown. The junction shows a germline mismatch at one end, possibly a read error. The CDR3 spans 15 residues. Germline CDR1 is SQVTM and CDR2 is ANQGSEA. The repertoire was sequenced with immunoSEQ multiplex PCR; TCRdb's copy has only in-frame clones and lacks some. The repertoire holds 200,000 to 250,000 clones, with under 75% as singletons. The sample here was PBMCs, taken after 24 months of ibrutinib treatment. The gene calls are TRBV29-1 and TRBJ1-3; no definite D call. The origin of this receptor is a human donor with chronic lymphocytic leukemia. The DNA for the CDR3 is TGCAGCGTTGAGGTTCCGCTACCTGCTGGGAACACCATATATTTT. Translating it yields CSVEVPLPAGNTIYF.